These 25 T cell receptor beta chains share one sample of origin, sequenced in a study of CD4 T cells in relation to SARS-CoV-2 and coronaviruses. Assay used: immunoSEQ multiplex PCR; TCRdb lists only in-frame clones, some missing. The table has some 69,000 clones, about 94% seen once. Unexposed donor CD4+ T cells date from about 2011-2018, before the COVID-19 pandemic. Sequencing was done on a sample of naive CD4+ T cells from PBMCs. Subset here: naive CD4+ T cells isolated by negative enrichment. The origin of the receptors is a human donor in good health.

The CDR3 DNA reads as TGTGCCAGCAGTTTTCCCAGCGAGCAGTACTTC. Encoded protein: CASSFPSEQYF. The V gene is TRBV28, the J gene TRBJ2-7; D remains ambiguous. Per the germline V gene, CDR1 is MDHEN and CDR2 is SYDVKM. The CDR3 is made up of 11 amino acids. Trimming left V 3 bases short and J 6 bases short, with 6 bases between. Complete variable domain (other parts from reference TRBV28 and TRBJ2-7): DVKVTQSSRYLVKRTGEKVFLECVQDMDHENMFWYRQDPGLGLRLIYFSYDVKMKEKGDIPEGYSVSREKKERFSLILESASTNQTSMYLCASSFPSEQYFGPGTRLTVT.

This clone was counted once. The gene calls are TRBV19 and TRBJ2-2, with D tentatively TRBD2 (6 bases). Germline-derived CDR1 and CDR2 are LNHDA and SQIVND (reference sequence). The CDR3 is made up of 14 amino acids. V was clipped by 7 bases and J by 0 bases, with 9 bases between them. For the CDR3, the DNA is TGTGCCAGTACTAGCGTCGCGAACACCGGGGAGCTGTTTTTT. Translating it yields CASTSVANTGELFF.

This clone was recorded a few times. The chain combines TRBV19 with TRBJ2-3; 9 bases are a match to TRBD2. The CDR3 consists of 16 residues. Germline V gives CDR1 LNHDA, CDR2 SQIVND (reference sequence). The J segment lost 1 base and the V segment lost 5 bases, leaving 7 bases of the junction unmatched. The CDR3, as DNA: TGTGCCAGTAGTTCCCATATAGCGGGAGGCACAGATACGCAGTATTTT. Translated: CASSSHIAGGTDTQYF.

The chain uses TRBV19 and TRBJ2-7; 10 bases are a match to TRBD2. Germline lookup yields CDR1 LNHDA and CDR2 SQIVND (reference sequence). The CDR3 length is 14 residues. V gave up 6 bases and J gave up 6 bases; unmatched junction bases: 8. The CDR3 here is CASRAEGLASEQYF. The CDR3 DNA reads TGTGCCAGTAGGGCGGAGGGACTAGCGAGCGAGCAGTACTTC.

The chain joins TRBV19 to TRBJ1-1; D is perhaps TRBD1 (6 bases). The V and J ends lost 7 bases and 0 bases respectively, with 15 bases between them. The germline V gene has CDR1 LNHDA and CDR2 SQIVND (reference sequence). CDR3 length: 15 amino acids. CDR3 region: CASTPMGGMNTEAFF. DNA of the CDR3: TGTGCCAGTACTCCGATGGGGGGCATGAACACTGAAGCTTTCTTT.

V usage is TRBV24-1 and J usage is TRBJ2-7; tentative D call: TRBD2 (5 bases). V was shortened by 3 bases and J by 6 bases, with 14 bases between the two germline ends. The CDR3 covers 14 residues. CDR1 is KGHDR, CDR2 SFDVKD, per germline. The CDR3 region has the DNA TGTGCCACCAGTGATCCCGGTCGGGGTAGCGAGCAGTACTTC. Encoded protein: CATSDPGRGSEQYF.

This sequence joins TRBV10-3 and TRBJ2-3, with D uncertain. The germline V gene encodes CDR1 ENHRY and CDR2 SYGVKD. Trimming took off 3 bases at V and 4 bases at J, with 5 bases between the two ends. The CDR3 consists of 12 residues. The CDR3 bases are TGTGCCATCAGTGAACGGGCAGATACGCAGTATTTT. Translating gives CAISERADTQYF.

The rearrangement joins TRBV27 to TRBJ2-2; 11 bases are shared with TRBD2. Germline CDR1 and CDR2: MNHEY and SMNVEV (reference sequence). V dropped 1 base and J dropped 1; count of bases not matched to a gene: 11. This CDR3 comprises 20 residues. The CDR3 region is CASSLWGASGRSMNTGELFF. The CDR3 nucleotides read TGTGCCAGCAGTTTATGGGGGGCTAGCGGGAGGAGTATGAACACCGGGGAGCTGTTTTTT.

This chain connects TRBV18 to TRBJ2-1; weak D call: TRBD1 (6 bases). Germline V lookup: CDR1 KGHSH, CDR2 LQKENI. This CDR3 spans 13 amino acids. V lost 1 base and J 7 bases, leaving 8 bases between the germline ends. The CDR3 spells CASSPRRGNEQFF. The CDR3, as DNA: TGTGCCAGCTCACCACGCAGGGGAAATGAGCAGTTCTTC.

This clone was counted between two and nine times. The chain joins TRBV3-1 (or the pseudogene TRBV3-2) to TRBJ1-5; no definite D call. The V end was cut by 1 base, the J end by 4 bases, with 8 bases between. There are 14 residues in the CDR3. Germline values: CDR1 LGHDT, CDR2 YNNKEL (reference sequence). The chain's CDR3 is CASSQGGWNQPQHF. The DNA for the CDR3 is TGTGCCAGCAGCCAAGGAGGGTGGAATCAGCCCCAGCATTTT.

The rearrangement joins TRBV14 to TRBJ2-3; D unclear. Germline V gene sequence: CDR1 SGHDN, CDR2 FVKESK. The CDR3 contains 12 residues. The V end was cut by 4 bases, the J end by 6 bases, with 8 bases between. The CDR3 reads CASSPGRDTQYF. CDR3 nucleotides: TGTGCCAGCAGCCCAGGACGGGATACGCAGTATTTT.

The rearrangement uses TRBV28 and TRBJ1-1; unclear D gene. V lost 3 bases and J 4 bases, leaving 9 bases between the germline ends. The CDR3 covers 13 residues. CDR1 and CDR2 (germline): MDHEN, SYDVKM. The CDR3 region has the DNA TGTGCCAGCAGTTTGGGGAGGCCCACTGAAGCTTTCTTT. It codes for CASSLGRPTEAFF.

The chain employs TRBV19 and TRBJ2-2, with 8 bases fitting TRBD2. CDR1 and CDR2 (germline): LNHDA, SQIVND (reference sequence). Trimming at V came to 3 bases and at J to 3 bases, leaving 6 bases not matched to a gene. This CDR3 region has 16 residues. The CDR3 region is CASSISGIADTGELFF. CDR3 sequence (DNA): TGTGCCAGTAGTATTAGCGGGATAGCGGACACCGGGGAGCTGTTTTTT. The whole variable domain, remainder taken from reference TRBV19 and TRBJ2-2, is DGGITQSPKYLFRKEGQNVTLSCEQNLNHDAMYWYRQDPGQGLRLIYYSQIVNDFQKGDIAEGYSVSREKKESFPLTVTSAQKNPTAFYLCASSISGIADTGELFFGEGSRLTVL.

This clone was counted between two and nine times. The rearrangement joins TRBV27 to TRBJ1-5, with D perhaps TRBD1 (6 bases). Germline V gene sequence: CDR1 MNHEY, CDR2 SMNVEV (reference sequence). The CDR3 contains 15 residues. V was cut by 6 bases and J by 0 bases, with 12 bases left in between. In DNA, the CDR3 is TGTGCCAGCAGGGTGGACAGATCTAGCAATCAGCCCCAGCATTTT. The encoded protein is CASRVDRSSNQPQHF.

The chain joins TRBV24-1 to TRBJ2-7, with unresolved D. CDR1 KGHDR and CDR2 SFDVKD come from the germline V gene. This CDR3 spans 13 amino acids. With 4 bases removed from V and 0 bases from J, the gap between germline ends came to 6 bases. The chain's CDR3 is CATSEAGSYEQYF. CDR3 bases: TGTGCCACCAGTGAGGCTGGCTCCTACGAGCAGTACTTC.

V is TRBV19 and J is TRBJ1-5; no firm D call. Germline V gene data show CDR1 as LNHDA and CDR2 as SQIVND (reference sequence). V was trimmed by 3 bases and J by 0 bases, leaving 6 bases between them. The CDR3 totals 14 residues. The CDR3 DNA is TGTGCCAGTAGTATCGACCTTAGCAATCAGCCCCAGCATTTT. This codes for CASSIDLSNQPQHF. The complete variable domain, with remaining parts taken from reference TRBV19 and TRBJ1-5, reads DGGITQSPKYLFRKEGQNVTLSCEQNLNHDAMYWYRQDPGQGLRLIYYSQIVNDFQKGDIAEGYSVSREKKESFPLTVTSAQKNPTAFYLCASSIDLSNQPQHFGDGTRLSIL.

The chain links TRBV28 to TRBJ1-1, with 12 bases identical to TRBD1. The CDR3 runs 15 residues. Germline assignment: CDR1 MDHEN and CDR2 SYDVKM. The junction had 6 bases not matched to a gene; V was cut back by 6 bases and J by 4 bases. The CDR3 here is CASSRGQGASTEAFF. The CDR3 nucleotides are TGTGCCAGCAGCCGGGGACAGGGGGCGAGCACTGAAGCTTTCTTT.

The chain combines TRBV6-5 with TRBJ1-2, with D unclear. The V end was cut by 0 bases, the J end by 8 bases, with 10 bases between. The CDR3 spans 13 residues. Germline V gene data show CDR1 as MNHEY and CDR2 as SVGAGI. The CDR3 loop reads CASSYSRVSGYTF. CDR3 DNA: TGTGCCAGCAGTTACTCGCGGGTCTCCGGCTACACCTTC.

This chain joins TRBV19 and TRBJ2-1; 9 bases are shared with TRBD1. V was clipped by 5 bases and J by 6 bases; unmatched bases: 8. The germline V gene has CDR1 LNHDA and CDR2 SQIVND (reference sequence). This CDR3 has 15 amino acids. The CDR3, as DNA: TGTGCCAGTAGTGTGGGGGGACAGGGACTCAATGAGCAGTTCTTC. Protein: CASSVGGQGLNEQFF.

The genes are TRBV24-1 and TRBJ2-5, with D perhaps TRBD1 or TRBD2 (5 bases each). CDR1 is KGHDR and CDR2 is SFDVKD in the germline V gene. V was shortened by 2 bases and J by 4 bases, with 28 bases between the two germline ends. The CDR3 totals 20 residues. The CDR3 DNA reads TGTGCCACCAGTGATTCTGTCCGCTCCTTTAAGGGACGGAAAGCAGAGACCCAGTACTTC. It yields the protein CATSDSVRSFKGRKAETQYF.

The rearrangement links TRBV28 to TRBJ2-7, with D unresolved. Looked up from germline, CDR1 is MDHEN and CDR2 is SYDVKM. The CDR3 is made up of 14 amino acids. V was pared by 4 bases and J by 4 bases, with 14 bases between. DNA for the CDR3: TGTGCCAGCAGTTCCTCAGCCGTAGGTTACGAGCAGTACTTC. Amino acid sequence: CASSSSAVGYEQYF.

The CDR3 coding sequence is TGTGCCAGCAGCTTAGGGTCAGCCTTACAAGAGACCCAGTACTTC. Translating it yields CASSLGSALQETQYF. This sequence joins TRBV11-1 and TRBJ2-5; D gene uncertain. Germline lookup yields CDR1 SGHAT and CDR2 FQDESV (reference sequence). The CDR3 is 15 amino acids. Trimming took off 1 base at V and 2 bases at J, with 11 bases between the two ends.

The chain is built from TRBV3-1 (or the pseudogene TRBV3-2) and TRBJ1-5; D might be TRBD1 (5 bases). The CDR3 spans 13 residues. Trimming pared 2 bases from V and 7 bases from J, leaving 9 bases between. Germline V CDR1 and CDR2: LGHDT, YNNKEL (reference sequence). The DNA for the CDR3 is TGTGCCAGCAGCCAAAATACAGGACAGCCCCAGCATTTT. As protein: CASSQNTGQPQHF.

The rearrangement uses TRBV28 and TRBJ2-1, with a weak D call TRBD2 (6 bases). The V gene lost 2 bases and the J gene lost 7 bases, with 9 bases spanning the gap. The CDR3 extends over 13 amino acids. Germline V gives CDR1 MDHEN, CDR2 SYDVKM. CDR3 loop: CASSLRGRNEQFF. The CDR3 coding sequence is TGTGCCAGCAGTTTACGGGGGAGGAATGAGCAGTTCTTC.

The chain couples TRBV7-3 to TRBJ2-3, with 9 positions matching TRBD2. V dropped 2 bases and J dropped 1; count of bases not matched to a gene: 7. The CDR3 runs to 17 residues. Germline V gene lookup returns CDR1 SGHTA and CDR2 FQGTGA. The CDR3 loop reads CASSLLGVAGGTDTQYF. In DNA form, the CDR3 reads TGTGCCAGCAGCTTATTAGGGGTAGCGGGAGGCACAGATACGCAGTATTTT.